A single T cell receptor (beta chain) is shown here with its context. No antigen is known for it. This sample is drawn from a study of cytomegalovirus exposure and HLA in healthy donors. Study-level results: Prior analysis indicated that the majority of TCR beta V segments exhibited productivity approximately 87% or approximately 30% of the time. There were under 200 TCR beta chains listed as cytomegalovirus-associated.

The PCR used 60 Vbeta and 13 Jbeta primers. Repertoires were generated with immunoSEQ multiplex PCR, while TCRdb's copy carries only in-frame clones and drops some. The sample records roughly 100,000 clones, 70% being singletons. The CDR3 spans 15 residues. The germline V gene encodes CDR1 SEHNR and CDR2 FQNEAQ (reference sequence). The J segment lost 6 bases and the V segment lost 7 bases, leaving 5 bases of the junction unmatched. This clonotype was obtained from a man in his forties in good health and CMV-seropositive. The sample taken for sequencing was PBMCs. The genes are TRBV7-9 and TRBJ2-1; 14 bases agree with TRBD2. CDR3 in amino acids: CASKTGTSGSNEQFF. In DNA form, the CDR3 reads TGTGCCAGCAAGACAGGGACTAGCGGGAGCAATGAGCAGTTCTTC.